One sample yielded the 6 T cell receptor beta chains listed below, sequenced in a study of CXCR3-negative and CXCR3-positive naive CD8 T cells. Their antigens are not known. TRB cDNA libraries were made by UMI-labeled 5' RACE. Following a re-call of the 5' RACE reads, TCRdb has one entry per CDR3 protein and lacks DNA. This repertoire includes roughly 80,000 distinct CDR3 sequences. Study findings and constraints: Hydrophobicity was higher for TRB CDR3s found in CXCR3-positive naive cells than in CXCR3-negative naive cells.

Sequenced material: naive CXCR3+ CD8+ T cells from blood. The sample's subset: CD45RO-CCR7+CD27+CD95- naive CD8+ T cells expressing CXCR3 (TNR3+). The source of these receptors is a human donor in good health. Some clones in this sample may be carry-over from other donors' samples.

V is TRBV14 and J is TRBJ2-1; TCRdb indicates TRBD1, and absent DNA this call remains unverified. The CDR3 runs 14 residues. CDR1 SGHDN and CDR2 FVKESK come from the germline V gene. The CDR3 loop reads CASSLPGGSPEQFF.

The chain uses TRBV4-1 and TRBJ2-3; without DNA, the TCRdb call of TRBD1 cannot be checked. Looked up from germline, CDR1 is MGHRA and CDR2 is YSYEKL. The CDR3 runs to 15 residues. The CDR3 protein is CASSQVWGAGDTQYF.

This rearrangement joins TRBV25-1 to TRBJ2-7; TCRdb outputs TRBD2, but without DNA this stays unchecked. The CDR3 is 14 amino acids. Germline V gene sequence: CDR1 MGHDK, CDR2 SYGVNS. The CDR3 region is CASSGSGRWDEQYF.

The genes are TRBV7-3 and TRBJ2-1. The germline V gene has CDR1 SGHTA and CDR2 FQGTGA. The CDR3 contains 14 residues. CDR3 protein: CASSQVHRPNEQFF.

This rearrangement joins TRBV28 to TRBJ1-5. Germline V gene lookup returns CDR1 MDHEN and CDR2 SYDVKM. The CDR3 spans 14 residues. The CDR3: CASRYRRYNQPQHF.

The chain uses TRBV7-9 and TRBJ2-7; TCRdb designates TRBD1, a call that cannot be tested without DNA. CDR1 is SEHNR, CDR2 FQNEAQ, per germline (reference sequence). The CDR3 extends over 15 amino acids. CDR3 residues: CASSPPGQGFYEQYF.